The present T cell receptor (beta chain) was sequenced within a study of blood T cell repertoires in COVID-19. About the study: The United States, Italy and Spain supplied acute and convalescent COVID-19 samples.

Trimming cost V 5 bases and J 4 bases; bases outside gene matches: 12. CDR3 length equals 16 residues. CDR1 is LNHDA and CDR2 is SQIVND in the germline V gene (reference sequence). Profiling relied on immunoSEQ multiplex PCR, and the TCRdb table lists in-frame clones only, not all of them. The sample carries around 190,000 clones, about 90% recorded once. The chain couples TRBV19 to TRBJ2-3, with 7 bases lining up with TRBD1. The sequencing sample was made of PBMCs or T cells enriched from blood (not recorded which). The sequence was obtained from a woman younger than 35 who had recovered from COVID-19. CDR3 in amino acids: CASSRTGAPSADTQYF. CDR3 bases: TGTGCCAGTAGTCGAACAGGGGCCCCATCGGCAGATACGCAGTATTTT.